This T cell receptor beta chain comes out of a study of T-cell reconstitution after alpha-beta-depleted transplantation in children. As it was prepared, the TCRbeta library received unique molecular identifiers. TCRdb re-analysed the PCR reads in MiXCR, keeping a single row per CDR3 protein. This sample has approximately 83,000 distinct CDR3 sequences, with 12% found just once. V lost 6 bases, J lost 7 bases, and 12 bases lay in between. This CDR3 has 12 amino acids. Germline lookup yields CDR1 WSHSY and CDR2 SAAADI. This clonotype occurred once. Source: PBMCs from the stem cell graft donor, taken from the stem cell graft. The receptor's source is a human donor who donated a stem cell graft to a child with inherited bone marrow failure. The chain links TRBV10-2 to TRBJ1-2, with D unclear. The CDR3 here is CASSPSDSGYTF. As DNA, the CDR3 is TGCGCCAGCAGCCCCTCGGACTCTGGCTACACCTTC.